Following are 21 T cell receptor beta chains from one sample sequenced in a study of cytomegalovirus exposure and HLA in healthy donors. 60 Vbeta and 13 Jbeta primers were used in PCR. Here immunoSEQ multiplex PCR was the method, and the copy in TCRdb shows in-frame clones only, minus some. This listing includes tens of thousands of clones. Sequencing was performed on PBMCs. The receptor source for this set is a man aged 45 to 65 in good health and CMV-seronegative.

With respect to this clone: A read error is likely, as this CDR3 ends without the conserved phenylalanine or tryptophan. It is unclear where the CDR3 begins or ends on the DNA, so no DNA is shown, and the CDR3 is as TCRdb lists it. The rearrangement links TRBV9 to TRBJ1-1. Germline CDR1 reads SGDLS; CDR2 reads YYNGEE. The CDR3 numbers 10 amino acids, ends counted. The CDR3 sequence: CASSVVSRCG.

This chain connects TRBV18 to TRBJ1-1; no clear D. Trimming took 1 base from V and 1 from J, leaving 10 bases between them. CDR3 length equals 15 residues. CDR1 KGHSH and CDR2 LQKENI come from the germline V gene. DNA for the CDR3: TGTGCCAGCTCACCACGCAGGAACCAGAACACTGAAGCTTTCTTT. As protein: CASSPRRNQNTEAFF.

The V and J genes are TRBV11-2 and TRBJ2-1, with TRBD1 matching over 8 bases. Trimming removed 4 bases from V and 4 bases from J; junction bases left unmatched: 15. The CDR3 spans 18 residues. CDR1 SGHAT and CDR2 FQNNGV come from the germline V gene. CDR3 amino acids: CASSSPRGPSVSYNEQFF. The CDR3, as DNA: TGTGCCAGCAGCTCTCCCAGGGGGCCCTCTGTGAGTTACAATGAGCAGTTCTTC.

The chain employs TRBV7-3 and TRBJ1-1; no definite D call. Germline lookup yields CDR1 SGHTA and CDR2 FQGTGA. V was cut by 4 bases and J by 4 bases, with 7 bases left in between. There are 12 residues in the CDR3. In nucleotides, the CDR3 is TGTGCCAGCAGCTATGGAGGCACTGAAGCTTTCTTT. This encodes CASSYGGTEAFF.

This rearrangement joins TRBV29-1 to TRBJ1-6; 8 bases match TRBD1. The germline V gene encodes CDR1 SQVTM and CDR2 ANQGSEA. This CDR3 comprises 13 residues. V lost 5 bases to trimming and J lost 6 bases; unmatched junction nucleotides: 3. The CDR3 loop reads CSVQQGGNSPLHF. The CDR3 DNA reads TGCAGCGTTCAACAGGGGGGTAATTCACCCCTCCACTTT.

Notes on this clone: Additional DNA sequences in this sample encode the identical CDR3. The rearrangement joins TRBV9 to TRBJ2-1; 7 nucleotides agree with TRBD2. The CDR3 has 16 residues. Germline V gene data show CDR1 as SGDLS and CDR2 as YYNGEE. The J segment lost 0 bases and the V segment lost 0 bases, leaving 3 bases of the junction unmatched. CDR3 amino acids: CASSVGGGSSYNEQFF. The DNA of the CDR3 is TGTGCCAGCAGCGTAGGGGGGGGTAGCTCCTACAATGAGCAGTTCTTC.

V usage is TRBV19 and J usage is TRBJ1-5, with TRBD1 matching 10 bases. The CDR3 has 15 residues. V shed 3 bases and J 4 bases; nucleotides not matched to a gene: 3. CDR1 is LNHDA, CDR2 SQIVND, per germline (reference sequence). The CDR3 DNA reads as TGTGCCAGTAGTATGGGGACAGGGGAAAATCAGCCCCAGCATTTT. Its protein product is CASSMGTGENQPQHF.

The chain carries TRBV6-6 and TRBJ1-3; D ambiguous. Germline loops: CDR1 MNHNY, CDR2 SVGAGI (reference sequence). The CDR3 extends over 16 amino acids. V was trimmed by 2 bases and J by 1 base, leaving 12 bases between them. The CDR3: CASSYEAWQSGNTIYF. Here the CDR3 DNA reads TGTGCCAGCAGTTACGAGGCCTGGCAATCTGGAAACACCATATATTTT.

The chain has TRBV4-1 and TRBJ2-7, with a weak D call TRBD2 (6 bases). The CDR3 has 13 amino acids. Germline loops: CDR1 MGHRA, CDR2 YSYEKL. With 3 bases removed from V and 4 bases from J, the gap between germline ends came to 10 bases. The CDR3 spells CASSHVGTYEQYF. CDR3 bases: TGCGCCAGCAGCCATGTCGGGACTTACGAGCAGTACTTC.

The chain combines TRBV19 with TRBJ1-2; 11 bases line up with TRBD1. Germline-derived CDR1 and CDR2 are LNHDA and SQIVND (reference sequence). V trimming: 4 bases; J trimming: 0 bases; junction bases outside the gene matches: 10. The CDR3 extends over 18 amino acids. In DNA, the CDR3 is TGTGCCAGTAGTACTGCCGGGACAGGGGGATTATCTAACTATGGCTACACCTTC. It is translated as CASSTAGTGGLSNYGYTF.

This chain connects TRBV7-9 to TRBJ1-1; maybe TRBD1 (5 bases). The CDR3 spans 14 residues. Per the germline V gene, CDR1 is SEHNR and CDR2 is FQNEAQ (reference sequence). Trimming took 7 bases from V and 0 from J, leaving 12 bases between them. The CDR3 loop reads CASKRGNMNTEAFF. CDR3 in DNA: TGTGCCAGCAAAAGGGGAAACATGAACACTGAAGCTTTCTTT.

The chain has TRBV7-6 and TRBJ2-5, with TRBD2 identical over 11 bases. Per the germline V gene, CDR1 is SGHVS and CDR2 is FNYEAQ. The CDR3 extends over 16 amino acids. J lost 3 bases, V lost 3 bases, and 6 bases had no gene match. The CDR3: CASSFSEGLAEETQYF. For the CDR3, the DNA is TGTGCCAGCAGCTTTTCCGAGGGACTAGCGGAAGAGACCCAGTACTTC.

This chain links TRBV5-1 with TRBJ1-1; D is uncertain. This CDR3 is 14 amino acids long. The V and J ends lost 1 base and 3 bases respectively, with 10 bases between them. Germline V gene sequence: CDR1 SGHRS, CDR2 YFSETQ. The CDR3 nucleotides are TGCGCCAGCAGCTTGTCAGAGAGGTACACTGAAGCTTTCTTT. This sequence encodes CASSLSERYTEAFF.

The genes are TRBV21-1 and TRBJ1-2; the DNA was not compared with TRBD1, the D call given in the table. TRBV21-1 counts as a pseudogene. The CDR3 consists of 16 residues. The CDR3 nucleotides read TGTGCCAGACCAAGACAGGGATGGGGTGCTAACTATGGCTACACCTTC. Its translation is CARPRQGWGANYGYTF.

The chain links TRBV7-2 to TRBJ2-7; 8 bases match TRBD1. Germline V CDR1 and CDR2: SGHTA, FQGNSA. This CDR3 spans 14 amino acids. V lost 5 bases, J lost 2 bases, and 5 bases stayed unmatched. The DNA for the CDR3 is TGTGCCAGCAGCCCCACGGGACAGGCCTACGAGCAGTACTTC. Translation: CASSPTGQAYEQYF.

The chain employs TRBV27 and TRBJ1-5; the match to TRBD1 covers 8 bases. The CDR3 extends over 17 amino acids. CDR1 is MNHEY and CDR2 is SMNVEV in the germline V gene (reference sequence). Trimming at V came to 2 bases and at J to 2 bases, leaving 8 bases not matched to a gene. CDR3 sequence: CASSLRTPGQGNQPQHF. CDR3 DNA: TGTGCCAGCAGTTTAAGGACCCCGGGACAGGGCAATCAGCCCCAGCATTTT.

This rearrangement joins TRBV30 to TRBJ2-5, with D possibly being TRBD2 (7 bases). Germline-derived CDR1 and CDR2 are GTSNPN and SVGIG (reference sequence). The V end was cut by 5 bases, the J end by 5 bases, with 15 bases between. There are 13 residues in the CDR3. The CDR3 DNA is TGTGCCTGGTGGACGGGGGGCCGGGAGACCCAGTACTTC. Translation: CAWWTGGRETQYF.

This sequence joins TRBV6-5 and TRBJ2-7, with TRBD1 matching over 7 bases. V shed 0 bases and J 2 bases; nucleotides not matched to a gene: 4. Germline lookup yields CDR1 MNHEY and CDR2 SVGAGI. This CDR3 region has 15 residues. CDR3: CASSYSTGRTYEQYF. The CDR3 nucleotides read TGTGCCAGCAGTTACTCGACAGGGCGGACCTACGAGCAGTACTTC.

The chain has TRBV29-1 and TRBJ2-1; TRBD2 aligns across 9 bases. Germline-derived CDR1 and CDR2 are SQVTM and ANQGSEA. CDR3 length: 13 amino acids. With V trimmed by 3 bases and J by 5 bases, 2 bases remained unmatched. This chain's CDR3 is CSVDRLADNEQFF. For the CDR3, the DNA is TGCAGCGTTGATAGACTAGCGGACAATGAGCAGTTCTTC.

The rearrangement uses TRBV5-8 and TRBJ1-1; D gene ambiguous. The CDR3 has 14 amino acids. Germline CDR1 SGHTS, CDR2 YDEGEE. Trimming took off 2 bases at V and 2 bases at J, with 10 bases between the two ends. This CDR3 is CASSFHAGNTEAFF. For the CDR3, the DNA is TGTGCCAGCAGCTTTCATGCAGGCAACACTGAAGCTTTCTTT.

Concerning this clone itself: A read error may account for a junction end that differs from germline. Here the CDR3 reads CASSLSGSGNNEQFF. DNA of the CDR3: TGTGCTAGCAGCCTCAGCGGTTCGGGTAACAATGAGCAGTTCTTC. V is TRBV7-7 and J is TRBJ2-1; a weak D match, TRBD2 (5 bases). Germline CDR1 SSHAT, CDR2 FNYEAQ (reference sequence). The CDR3 length is 15 residues. The whole variable domain, filled in from reference TRBV7-7 and TRBJ2-1, reads GAGVSQSPRYKVTKRGQDVTLRCDPISSHATLYWYQQALGQGPEFLTYFNYEAQPDKSGLPSDRFSAERPEGSISTLTIQRTEQRDSAMYRCASSLSGSGNNEQFFGPGTRLTVL.